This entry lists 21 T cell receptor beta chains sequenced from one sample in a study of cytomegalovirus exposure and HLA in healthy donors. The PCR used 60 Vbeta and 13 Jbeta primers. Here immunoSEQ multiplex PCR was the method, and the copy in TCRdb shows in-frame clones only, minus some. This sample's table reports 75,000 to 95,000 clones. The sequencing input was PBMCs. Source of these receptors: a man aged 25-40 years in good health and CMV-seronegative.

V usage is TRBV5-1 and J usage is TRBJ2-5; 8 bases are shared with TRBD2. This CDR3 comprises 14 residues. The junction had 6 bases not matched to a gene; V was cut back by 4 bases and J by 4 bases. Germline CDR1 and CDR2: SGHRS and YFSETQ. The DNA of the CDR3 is TGCGCCAGCAGCGAGGGGAGCGGGGGAGAGACCCAGTACTTC. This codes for CASSEGSGGETQYF.

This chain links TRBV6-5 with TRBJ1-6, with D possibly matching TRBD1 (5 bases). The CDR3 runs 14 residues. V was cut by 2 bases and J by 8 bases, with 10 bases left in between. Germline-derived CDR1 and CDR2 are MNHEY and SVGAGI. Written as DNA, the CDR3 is TGTGCCAGCAGTTACGACAGCGGGTATTCACCCCTCCACTTT. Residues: CASSYDSGYSPLHF.

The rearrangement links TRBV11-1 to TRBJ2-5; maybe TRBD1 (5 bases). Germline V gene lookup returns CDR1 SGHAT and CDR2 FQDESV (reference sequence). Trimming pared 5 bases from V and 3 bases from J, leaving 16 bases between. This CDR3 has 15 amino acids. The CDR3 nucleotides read TGTGCCAGCAGCCTCACCCGTATAGGGGAAGAGACCCAGTACTTC. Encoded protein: CASSLTRIGEETQYF. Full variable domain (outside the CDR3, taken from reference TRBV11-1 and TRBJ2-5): EAEVAQSPRYKITEKSQAVAFWCDPISGHATLYWYRQILGQGPELLVQFQDESVVDDSQLPKDRFSAERLKGVDSTLKIQPAELGDSAMYLCASSLTRIGEETQYFGPGTRLLVL.

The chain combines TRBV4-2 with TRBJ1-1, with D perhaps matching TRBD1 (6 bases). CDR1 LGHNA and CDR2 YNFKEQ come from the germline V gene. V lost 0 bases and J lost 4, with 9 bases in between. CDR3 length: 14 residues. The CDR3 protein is CASSQEGQRTEAFF. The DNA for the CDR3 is TGTGCCAGCAGCCAAGAAGGACAGCGCACTGAAGCTTTCTTT.

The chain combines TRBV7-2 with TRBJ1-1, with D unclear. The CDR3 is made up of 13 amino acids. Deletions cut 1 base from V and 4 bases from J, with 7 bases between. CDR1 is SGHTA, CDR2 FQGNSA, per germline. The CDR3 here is CASSLESGTEAFF. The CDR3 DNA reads TGTGCCAGCAGCTTAGAGTCAGGCACTGAAGCTTTCTTT. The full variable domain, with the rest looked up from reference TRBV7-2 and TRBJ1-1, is GAGVSQSPSNKVTEKGKDVELRCDPISGHTALYWYRQSLGQGLEFLIYFQGNSAPDKSGLPSDRFSAERTGGSVSTLTIQRTQQEDSAVYLCASSLESGTEAFFGQGTRLTVV.

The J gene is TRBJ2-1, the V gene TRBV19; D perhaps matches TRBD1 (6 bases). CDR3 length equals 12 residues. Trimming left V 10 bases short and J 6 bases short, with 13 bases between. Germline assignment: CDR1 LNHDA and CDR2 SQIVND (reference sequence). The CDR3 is CATDSLGNEQFF. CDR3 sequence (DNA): TGTGCCACGGACAGCCTCGGCAATGAGCAGTTCTTC.

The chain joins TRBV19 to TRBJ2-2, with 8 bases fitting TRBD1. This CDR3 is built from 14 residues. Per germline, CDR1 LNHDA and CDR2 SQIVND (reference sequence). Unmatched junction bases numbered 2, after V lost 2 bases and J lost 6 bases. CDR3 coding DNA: TGTGCCAGTAGTATACAGGGGGCAGCCGGGGAGCTGTTTTTT. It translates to CASSIQGAAGELFF.

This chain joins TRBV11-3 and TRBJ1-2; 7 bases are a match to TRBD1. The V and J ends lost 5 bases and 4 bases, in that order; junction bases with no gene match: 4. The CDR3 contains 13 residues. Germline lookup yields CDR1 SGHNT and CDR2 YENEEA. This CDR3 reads CASSRGPGYGYTF. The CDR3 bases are TGTGCCAGCAGCAGGGGGCCTGGCTATGGCTACACCTTC.

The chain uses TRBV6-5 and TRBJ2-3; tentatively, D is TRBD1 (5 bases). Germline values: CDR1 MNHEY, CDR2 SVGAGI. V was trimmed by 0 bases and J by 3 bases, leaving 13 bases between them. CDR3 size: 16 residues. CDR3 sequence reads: CASSYSWGAGTDTQYF. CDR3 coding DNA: TGTGCCAGCAGTTACTCGTGGGGCGCCGGGACAGATACGCAGTATTTT.

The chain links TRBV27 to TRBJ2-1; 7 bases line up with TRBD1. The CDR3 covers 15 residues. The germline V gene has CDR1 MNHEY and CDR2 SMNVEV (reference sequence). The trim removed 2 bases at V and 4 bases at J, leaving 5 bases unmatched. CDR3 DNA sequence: TGTGCCAGCAGTTTAGGCCAGGGGGTTTACAATGAGCAGTTCTTC. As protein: CASSLGQGVYNEQFF.

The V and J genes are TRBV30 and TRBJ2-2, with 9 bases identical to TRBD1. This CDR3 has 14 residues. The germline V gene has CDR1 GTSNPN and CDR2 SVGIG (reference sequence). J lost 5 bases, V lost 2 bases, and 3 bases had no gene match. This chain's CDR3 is CAWSRQGVTGELFF. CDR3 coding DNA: TGTGCCTGGAGTCGACAGGGGGTTACCGGGGAGCTGTTTTTT.

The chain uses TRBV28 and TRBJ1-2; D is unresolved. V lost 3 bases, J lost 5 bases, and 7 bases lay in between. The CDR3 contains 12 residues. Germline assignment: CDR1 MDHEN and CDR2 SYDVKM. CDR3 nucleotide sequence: TGTGCCAGCAGTTTTAGTGTTTATGGCTACACCTTC. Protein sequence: CASSFSVYGYTF.

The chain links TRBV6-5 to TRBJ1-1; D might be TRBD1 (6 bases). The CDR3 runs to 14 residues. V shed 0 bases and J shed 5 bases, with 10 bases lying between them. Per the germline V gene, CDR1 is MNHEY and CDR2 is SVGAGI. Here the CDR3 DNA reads TGTGCCAGCAGTTACTCGGAGGGGGGGACTGAAGCTTTCTTT. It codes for CASSYSEGGTEAFF.

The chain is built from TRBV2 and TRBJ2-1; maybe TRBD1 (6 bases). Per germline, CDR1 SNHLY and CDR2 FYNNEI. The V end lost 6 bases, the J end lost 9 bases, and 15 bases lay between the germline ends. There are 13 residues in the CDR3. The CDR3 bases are TGTGCCAGCAGCGGACAGTCCGGGATTGAGCAGTTCTTC. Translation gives CASSGQSGIEQFF.

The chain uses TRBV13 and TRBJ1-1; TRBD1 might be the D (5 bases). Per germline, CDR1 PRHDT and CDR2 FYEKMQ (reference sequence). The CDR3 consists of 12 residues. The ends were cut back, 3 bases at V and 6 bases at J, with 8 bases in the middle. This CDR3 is CASSLGLSEAFF. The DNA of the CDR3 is TGTGCCAGCAGCTTGGGGCTGTCTGAAGCTTTCTTT.

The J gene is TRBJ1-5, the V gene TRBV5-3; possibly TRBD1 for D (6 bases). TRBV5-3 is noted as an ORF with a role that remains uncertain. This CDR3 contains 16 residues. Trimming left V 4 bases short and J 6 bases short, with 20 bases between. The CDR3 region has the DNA TGTGCCAGAAGCCTGGGCCGGGGACAAAGCTGTCAGCCCCAGCATTTT. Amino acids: CARSLGRGQSCQPQHF.

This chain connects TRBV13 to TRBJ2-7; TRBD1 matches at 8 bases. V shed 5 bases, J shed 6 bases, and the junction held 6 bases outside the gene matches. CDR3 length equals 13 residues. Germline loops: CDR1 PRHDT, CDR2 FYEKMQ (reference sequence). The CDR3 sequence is CASSQDRAPEQYF. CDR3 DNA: TGTGCCAGCAGCCAGGACAGGGCACCCGAGCAGTACTTC.

The CDR3 loop is CAISDSDRGYQPQHF. CDR3 in DNA: TGTGCCATCAGTGATTCTGACAGGGGTTATCAGCCCCAGCATTTT. The chain couples TRBV10-3 to TRBJ1-5, with 8 bases identical to TRBD1. This CDR3 region has 15 residues. Per the germline V gene, CDR1 is ENHRY and CDR2 is SYGVKD. The ends lost 3 bases at V and 5 bases at J; junction bases unmatched: 6.

The chain's CDR3 is CTSSLFLCSYNSPLHF. For the CDR3, the DNA is TGCACCAGCAGCCTTTTTTTATGCTCCTATAATTCACCCCTCCACTTT. The chain has TRBV1 and TRBJ1-6. TRBV1 is reported as a pseudogene. CDR3 size: 16 residues.

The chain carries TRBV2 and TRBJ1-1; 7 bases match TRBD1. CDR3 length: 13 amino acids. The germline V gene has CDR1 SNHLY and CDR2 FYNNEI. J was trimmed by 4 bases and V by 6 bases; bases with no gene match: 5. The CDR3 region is CASRKTGSTEAFF. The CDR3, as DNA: TGTGCCAGCAGGAAGACAGGGAGCACTGAAGCTTTCTTT.

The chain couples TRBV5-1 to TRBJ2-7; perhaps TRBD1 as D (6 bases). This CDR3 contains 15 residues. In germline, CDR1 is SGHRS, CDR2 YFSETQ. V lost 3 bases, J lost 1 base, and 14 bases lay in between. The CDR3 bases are TGCGCCAGCAGCTCCCCAGGACAGAAGTCCTACGAGCAGTACTTC. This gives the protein CASSSPGQKSYEQYF.